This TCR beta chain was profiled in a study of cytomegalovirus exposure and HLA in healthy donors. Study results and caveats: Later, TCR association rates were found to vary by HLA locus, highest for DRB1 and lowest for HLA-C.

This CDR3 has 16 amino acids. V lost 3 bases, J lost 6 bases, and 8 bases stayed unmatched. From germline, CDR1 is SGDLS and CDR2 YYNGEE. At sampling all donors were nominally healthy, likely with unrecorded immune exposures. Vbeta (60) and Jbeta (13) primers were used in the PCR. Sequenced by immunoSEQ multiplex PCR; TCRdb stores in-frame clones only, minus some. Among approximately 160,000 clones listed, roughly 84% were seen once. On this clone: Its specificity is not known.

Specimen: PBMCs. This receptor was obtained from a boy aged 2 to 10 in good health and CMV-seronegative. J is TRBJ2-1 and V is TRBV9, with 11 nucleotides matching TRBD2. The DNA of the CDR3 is TGTGCCAGCAGCGCCAATCTAGCGGGAGGAGTCAATGAGCAGTTCTTC. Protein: CASSANLAGGVNEQFF.